This T cell receptor beta chain was captured by sequencing in a study of OX40 agonist ivuxolimab in advanced cancers. Overall study context: Patients were given ivuxolimab, an antibody that agonizes OX40 (CD134).

Germline-derived CDR1 and CDR2 are SNHLY and FYNNEI. V was trimmed by 2 bases and J by 0 bases, leaving 8 bases between them. The CDR3 extends over 15 amino acids. The method was immunoSEQ multiplex PCR; TCRdb's version includes in-frame clones alone and lacks a portion of them. This sample has tens of thousands of clones, with more than 70% found just once. Findings of the study overall: Not determined was the antigen specificity of the expanded peripheral T cells. With doses of 0.1 to 3.0 mg/kg, CD4+ and CD8+ blood T cells had undergone clonal expansion by week 6. With doses of 0.1-3.0 mg/kg, partial responders showed among the lowest clonal expansion.

A single count supports this clone. Its specificity is unknown. The sample in question was CD4+ or CD8+ T cells sorted from blood, obtained in a trial of the OX40 agonist ivuxolimab. The chain is built from TRBV2 and TRBJ1-3; no definite D call. The clonotype originates from an adult with an advanced solid tumor such as melanoma, head and neck, liver or kidney cancer. This CDR3 reads CASSEMRSSGNTIYF. In DNA form, the CDR3 reads TGTGCCAGCAGTGAAATGCGAAGCTCTGGAAACACCATATATTTT.